The 16 T cell receptor beta chains below come from one sample, sequenced in a study of low-dose radiotherapy and immunotherapy resistance in tumors. Both TCRalpha and TCRbeta chains were reverse transcribed with V-gene-specific primers. The TCRs were subjected to amplification over roughly 18 PCR cycles employing a constant-region primer in conjunction with a V-primer adapter. TCRdb ran MiXCR on the reads and lists one entry per CDR3 protein. The sample yields around 68,000 distinct CDR3 sequences, about a quarter seen once. Stated time point: before trial treatment. The material was PBMCs, obtained before treatment. These receptors were collected from a male donor with rectosigmoid adenocarcinoma.

This clonotype was seen at least ten times. A junction end diverges from the germline sequence, so it may reflect a read error. This sequence joins TRBV7-7 and TRBJ2-1, with 12 bases that match TRBD2. In germline, CDR1 is SSHAT, CDR2 FNYEAQ (reference sequence). CDR3 length equals 15 residues. The DNA for the CDR3 is TGTGCTAGCAGTTCTAGCGGGAGGGCGGGGAATGAGCAGTTCTTC. This sequence encodes CASSSSGRAGNEQFF.

A note on this clonotype: A clone one base away is much larger, so this may be a read error. The genes are TRBV5-6 and TRBJ2-1; 10 nucleotides line up with TRBD1. The germline V gene encodes CDR1 SGHDT and CDR2 YYEEEE. There are 14 residues in the CDR3. V dropped 4 bases and J dropped 10; count of bases not matched to a gene: 8. CDR3 sequence: CASSRTGGPDEQFF. CDR3 nucleotide sequence: TGTGCCAGCAGCCGGACAGGGGGACCCGACGAGCAGTTCTTC. Combining the CDR3 with reference TRBV5-6 and TRBJ2-1 gives the whole variable domain DAGVTQSPTHLIKTRGQQVTLRCSPKSGHDTVSWYQQALGQGPQFIFQYYEEEERQRGNFPDRFSGHQFPNYSSELNVNALLLGDSALYLCASSRTGGPDEQFFGPGTRLTVL.

This clonotype was seen repeatedly, ten times or more. The CDR3 nucleotides read TGTGCCAGCAGCTTACTAGGGGGGGATAGTTCAAAGCAGTTCTTC. This gives the protein CASSLLGGDSSKQFF. The V and J genes are TRBV7-8 and TRBJ2-1, with D possibly matching TRBD2 (7 bases). Trimming took off 2 bases at V and 11 bases at J, with 19 bases between the two ends. The CDR3 extends over 15 amino acids. Germline CDR1 is SGHVS and CDR2 is FQNEAQ. Filled out from reference TRBV7-8 and TRBJ2-1, the complete variable domain reads GAGVSQSPRYKVAKRGQDVALRCDPISGHVSLFWYQQALGQGPEFLTYFQNEAQLDKSGLPSDRFFAERPEGSVSTLKIQRTQQEDSAVYLCASSLLGGDSSKQFFGPGTRLTVL.

This clonotype was picked up a small number of times. The DNA is left out, because the CDR3 cannot be placed on it with certainty; the CDR3 is given as TCRdb lists it. The V gene is TRBV6-1, the J gene TRBJ2-5; TRBD2, the D gene given by the table, was not confirmed from the DNA. The CDR3 spans 17 residues, counting both ends. Germline values: CDR1 MNHNS, CDR2 SASEGT. The CDR3 sequence: CASRWSTSGSFLETQYF.

This clonotype was counted at least ten times. Here the CDR3 reads CASSRTNLAGDYEQYF. DNA of the CDR3: TGTGCCAGCAGCAGAACGAATCTAGCGGGAGACTACGAGCAGTACTTC. The V gene is TRBV7-2, the J gene TRBJ2-7, with 10 bases aligning to TRBD2. Germline V gives CDR1 SGHTA, CDR2 FQGNSA. The V segment lost 5 bases and the J segment 3 bases; nucleotides outside the gene matches: 10. The CDR3 runs 16 residues.

In regard to this clonotype: Because the CDR3's place on the DNA is in doubt, the DNA is left out and the CDR3 is given as listed by TCRdb. The rearrangement links TRBV5-1 to TRBJ2-3; the table names TRBD1, a call not compared with the DNA. Including both end residues, the CDR3 is 24 amino acids long. Germline CDR1 and CDR2: SGHRS and YFSETQ. CDR3 region: CASTNQTSMYLCASLRDNTDTQYF.

This clonotype was picked up many times. The J gene is TRBJ2-1, the V gene TRBV7-8, with no clear D. V was cut by 6 bases and J by 5 bases, with 8 bases left in between. Germline assignment: CDR1 SGHVS and CDR2 FQNEAQ. The CDR3 runs to 12 residues. The CDR3 loop reads CASRFTDNEQFF. The DNA for the CDR3 is TGTGCCAGCAGATTCACAGACAATGAGCAGTTCTTC.

This clonotype occurred many times. V is TRBV7-9 and J is TRBJ1-1, with D hard to call. Per germline, CDR1 SEHNR and CDR2 FQNEAQ (reference sequence). With 1 base removed from V and 3 bases from J, the gap between germline ends came to 6 bases. This CDR3 has 13 amino acids. The CDR3 protein is CASSLDGYTEAFF. The CDR3 DNA reads TGTGCCAGCAGCTTAGATGGGTACACTGAAGCTTTCTTT.

This clonotype was observed many times. The chain has TRBV5-6 and TRBJ1-4, with D hard to call. This CDR3 region has 17 residues. Trimming took off 0 bases at V and 3 bases at J, with 15 bases between the two ends. Germline CDR1 reads SGHDT; CDR2 reads YYEEEE. The CDR3 here is CASSLALYKAANEKLFF. The CDR3 DNA follows: TGTGCCAGCAGCTTGGCCCTCTACAAGGCGGCTAATGAAAAACTGTTTTTT.

In its sample, this clonotype was seen many times. The DNA of the CDR3 is TGTGCCAGCAGCTTAGTAGGGCCCGGGCAGCCCCAGCATTTT. Its translation: CASSLVGPGQPQHF. V and J are TRBV7-2 and TRBJ1-5; D remains ambiguous. CDR3 length equals 14 residues. Germline loops: CDR1 SGHTA, CDR2 FQGNSA. V was cut by 1 base and J by 7 bases, with 11 bases left in between. Drawing the rest from reference TRBV7-2 and TRBJ1-5, the complete variable domain is GAGVSQSPSNKVTEKGKDVELRCDPISGHTALYWYRQSLGQGLEFLIYFQGNSAPDKSGLPSDRFSAERTGGSVSTLTIQRTQQEDSAVYLCASSLVGPGQPQHFGDGTRLSIL.

This sequence joins TRBV12-3 or TRBV12-4 and TRBJ2-3; 7 bases agree with TRBD2. Trimming removed 5 bases from V and 1 base from J; junction bases left unmatched: 9. The CDR3 runs 16 residues. The DNA of the CDR3 is TGTGCCAGCAGTAAAGGGGAGGGGAGCCGCACAGATACGCAGTATTTT. It specifies CASSKGEGSRTDTQYF.

V and J are TRBV7-2 and TRBJ2-6, with a tentative D call TRBD1 (5 bases). Between the trimmed V and J ends, which lost 5 bases and 0 bases, there was a span of 23 bases. The CDR3 consists of 20 residues. Germline V gene sequence: CDR1 SGHTA, CDR2 FQGNSA. The chain's CDR3 is CASSQDRTTDISSGANVLTF. The CDR3 DNA follows: TGTGCCAGCAGCCAAGACCGGACAACCGACATAAGCTCTGGGGCCAACGTCCTGACTTTC.

In this sample, this clonotype turned up many times. This sequence joins TRBV12-5 and TRBJ1-1; no reliable D call. Germline-derived CDR1 and CDR2 are LGHNT and FRNRAP. The CDR3 consists of 14 residues. The germline V and J ends were trimmed by 2 bases and 0 bases, with 7 bases remaining between them. The CDR3 region is CASGLQELNTEAFF. The CDR3 region has the DNA TGTGCTAGTGGTTTGCAGGAGTTGAACACTGAAGCTTTCTTT.

This clonotype was seen many times. The chain employs TRBV4-1 and TRBJ1-2; 9 bases are a match to TRBD1. With V trimmed by 3 bases and J by 4 bases, 6 bases remained unmatched. The CDR3 is 15 amino acids. The V gene's germline CDR1 is MGHRA and CDR2 YSYEKL. The CDR3 coding sequence is TGCGCCAGCAGCCAGGAGGACAGGGGATCCTATGGCTACACCTTC. Translated: CASSQEDRGSYGYTF.

This clonotype was picked up many times. V gene TRBV7-6 combines with J gene TRBJ2-7, with TRBD1 as a possible D gene (6 bases). Trimming shortened V by 5 bases and J by 2 bases, and 10 bases separated the two germline ends. Germline values: CDR1 SGHVS, CDR2 FNYEAQ. The CDR3 spans 13 residues. CDR3 nucleotide sequence: TGTGCCAGCAGCATCGACAGGACCTACGAGCAGTACTTC. Translation: CASSIDRTYEQYF.

There are many counts of this clonotype. This chain connects TRBV4-3 to TRBJ2-3; no reliable D call. Per the germline V gene, CDR1 is LGHNA and CDR2 is YSLEER. With 0 bases removed from V and 1 base from J, the gap between germline ends came to 14 bases. The CDR3 has 17 residues. The CDR3 bases are TGCGCCAGCAGCCAAGATGGTTCTAGGTGGGGCACAGATACGCAGTATTTT. Amino acids: CASSQDGSRWGTDTQYF.